This T cell receptor beta chain was profiled in a study of CD8+ T cells in alopecia areata. TCR sequencing used cDNA made by reverse transcription of extracted RNA. The data were produced by immunoSEQ multiplex PCR, yet TCRdb's version contains in-frame clones alone and is incomplete. Counted here are roughly 210,000 clones, 40% to 55% occurring once; the ten biggest clones make up about 2.6%. The CDR3 is 14 amino acids. V lost 6 bases to trimming and J lost 5 bases; unmatched junction nucleotides: 6. Germline CDR1 and CDR2: SQVTM and ANQGSEA. Specified treatment: oral pan-JAK inhibitor, 5-10 mg twice daily.

The material sequenced was CD4+ T cells sorted from blood, taken at approximately week 36, from a patient treated with tofacitinib. The TCR sequence derives from a human donor with alopecia areata. This sequence joins TRBV29-1 and TRBJ2-3, with 12 bases matching TRBD2. The CDR3 region is CSVEEGLAGDTQYF. CDR3 sequence (DNA): TGCAGCGTGGAGGAGGGACTAGCGGGAGATACGCAGTATTTT.